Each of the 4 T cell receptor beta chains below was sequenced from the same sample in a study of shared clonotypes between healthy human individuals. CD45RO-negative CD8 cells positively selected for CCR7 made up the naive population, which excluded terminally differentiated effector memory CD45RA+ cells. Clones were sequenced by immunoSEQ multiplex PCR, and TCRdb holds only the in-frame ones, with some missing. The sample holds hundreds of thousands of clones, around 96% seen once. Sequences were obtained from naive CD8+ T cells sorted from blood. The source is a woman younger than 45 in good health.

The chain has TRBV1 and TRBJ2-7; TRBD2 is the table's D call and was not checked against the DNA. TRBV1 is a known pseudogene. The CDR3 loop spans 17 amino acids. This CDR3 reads CTSSQEKLGRVFYEQYF. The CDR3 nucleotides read TGCACCAGCAGCCAAGAAAAGTTAGGGCGGGTTTTTTACGAGCAGTACTTC.

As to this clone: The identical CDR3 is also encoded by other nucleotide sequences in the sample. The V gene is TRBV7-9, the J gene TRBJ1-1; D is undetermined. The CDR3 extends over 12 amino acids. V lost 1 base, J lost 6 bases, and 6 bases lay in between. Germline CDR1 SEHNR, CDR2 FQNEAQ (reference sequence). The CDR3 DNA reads TGTGCCAGCAGCTTAGGGCGCTCTGAAGCTTTCTTT. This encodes CASSLGRSEAFF.

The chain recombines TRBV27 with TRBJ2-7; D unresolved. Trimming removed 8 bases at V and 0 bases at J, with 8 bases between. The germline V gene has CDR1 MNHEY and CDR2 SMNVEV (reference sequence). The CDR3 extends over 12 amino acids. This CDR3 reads CASGYTSYEQYF. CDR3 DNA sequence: TGTGCCAGCGGGTACACCTCCTACGAGCAGTACTTC.

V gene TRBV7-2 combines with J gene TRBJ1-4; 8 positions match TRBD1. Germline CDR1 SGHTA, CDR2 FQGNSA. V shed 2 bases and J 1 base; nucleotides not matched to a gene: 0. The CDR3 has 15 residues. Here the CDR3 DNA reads TGTGCCAGCAGCTTAACAGGGGGAACTAATGAAAAACTGTTTTTT. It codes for CASSLTGGTNEKLFF.